This T cell receptor (beta chain) was sequenced for a study of blood T cell repertoires in COVID-19. After removal of 0 bases from V and 5 bases from J, the junction contained 19 bases not matched to a gene. The CDR3 has 19 amino acids. The germline V gene has CDR1 SGDLS and CDR2 YYNGEE. TCRdb's copy holds only in-frame clones and misses some; the assay was immunoSEQ multiplex PCR. The table includes 75,000 to 100,000 clones, 87% detected once. The receptor comes from a human donor in a cohort sampled during active COVID-19. Sequenced material: peripheral blood. The gene calls are TRBV9 and TRBJ2-5; TRBD2 aligns across 7 bases. This chain's CDR3 is CASSVDSWGASGRGETQYF. The CDR3 DNA follows: TGTGCCAGCAGCGTAGATAGTTGGGGAGCTAGCGGAAGGGGCGAGACCCAGTACTTC.